Listed below are T cell receptor beta chains from one sample, sequenced in a study of shared clonotypes between healthy human individuals. TCRdb's table, derived via immunoSEQ multiplex PCR, lists solely in-frame clones and lacks some. The repertoire includes roughly 1.5 million clones, nearly 99% of them detected once, and roughly 0.45% sits in the top ten. The material sequenced was naive CD4+ T cells sorted from blood. These receptors were obtained from a man aged 30 to 39 in good health. Both conserved end residues are part of each CDR3. A D gene is named only where the DNA matches it firmly. Size tells how often a clone was seen (once, few, many) or the class of an expanded clone, and some rows leave it out.

length: 13; V: TRBV5-6; J: TRBJ2-1; size: NA; D: NA; DNA: TGTGCCAGCAGCTTGGACCGGTACAATGAGCAGTTCTTC; CDR3: CASSLDRYNEQFF
length: 17; V: TRBV7-8; J: TRBJ2-7; size: NA; D: NA; DNA: TGTGCCAGCAGCTTAGCGCATCGGACTGAGAGCTCCTACGAGCAGTACTTC; CDR3: CASSLAHRTESSYEQYF
length: 15; V: TRBV6-5; J: TRBJ2-3; size: NA; D: TRBD1; DNA: TGTGCCAGCAGCAAAGACAGGGGGCGTTCAGATACGCAGTATTTT; CDR3: CASSKDRGRSDTQYF
length: 13; V: TRBV6-6; J: TRBJ2-2; size: NA; D: NA; DNA: TGTGCCAGCATTATCGGAAGCACCGGGGAGCTGTTTTTT; CDR3: CASIIGSTGELFF
length: 15; V: TRBV2; J: TRBJ1-5; size: NA; D: NA; DNA: TGTGCCAGCAGGGAGACAACGGGGAGCAATCAGCCCCAGCATTTT; CDR3: CASRETTGSNQPQHF
length: 14; V: TRBV28; J: TRBJ2-2; size: NA; D: TRBD1; DNA: TGTGCCAGCAGTTTATTGGACAGGGGGAGAGGGCTGTTTTTT; CDR3: CASSLLDRGRGLFF
length: 13; V: TRBV10-1; J: TRBJ2-5; size: NA; D: NA; DNA: TGCGCCAGCAGTGATCGGGGCCTAGAGACCCAGTACTTC; CDR3: CASSDRGLETQYF
length: 15; V: TRBV5-3; J: TRBJ2-3; size: once; D: NA; DNA: TGTGCCAGAAGCCAAACTAGAATAGGCACAGATACGCAGTATTTT; CDR3: CARSQTRIGTDTQYF
length: 15; V: TRBV10-3; J: TRBJ2-3; size: NA; D: TRBD2; DNA: TGTGCCACCGTAAGGCGGGAGGTCGGCACAGATACGCAGTATTTT; CDR3: CATVRREVGTDTQYF
length: 15; V: TRBV7-2; J: TRBJ2-5; size: NA; D: NA; DNA: TGTGCCAGCAGCTTATTCGTCCAAGAAGGGGAGACCCAGTACTTC; CDR3: CASSLFVQEGETQYF
length: 15; V: TRBV7-9; J: TRBJ1-3; size: NA; D: NA; DNA: TGTGCCAGCAGCTTCCGCGCCGTCAGCGGAAACACCATATATTTT; CDR3: CASSFRAVSGNTIYF
length: 16; V: TRBV19; J: TRBJ1-3; size: NA; D: NA; DNA: TGTGCCAGTAGTATTCCGGCGGGGGCGTCTGGAAACACCATATATTTT; CDR3: CASSIPAGASGNTIYF
length: 13; V: TRBV7-3; J: TRBJ2-5; size: NA; D: NA; DNA: TGTGCCAGCAGCCCGGGCCTCCAAGAGACCCAGTACTTC; CDR3: CASSPGLQETQYF
length: 13; V: TRBV5-1; J: TRBJ2-3; size: NA; D: NA; DNA: TGCGCCAGCAGCTTAGAGGGCACAGATACGCAGTATTTT; CDR3: CASSLEGTDTQYF
length: 16; V: TRBV7-9; J: TRBJ1-3; size: NA; D: NA; DNA: TGTGCCAGCAGCCTTCGGACAGAAAGCTCTGGAAACACCATATATTTT; CDR3: CASSLRTESSGNTIYF
length: 19; V: TRBV9; J: TRBJ2-3; size: once; D: TRBD1; DNA: TGTGCCAGCAGCGTATCTAAATCAAGACAGGGGGCTCCCACAGATACGCAGTATTTT; CDR3: CASSVSKSRQGAPTDTQYF
length: 15; V: TRBV7-6; J: TRBJ1-4; size: NA; D: TRBD1; DNA: TGTGCCAGCAGCTTAGGCGGGACAGGGAATGAAAAACTGTTTTTT; CDR3: CASSLGGTGNEKLFF
length: 15; V: TRBV4-1; J: TRBJ1-5; size: once; D: NA; DNA: TGCGCCAGCAGCCAAGTAGGAGGGGGTCGCCAGCCCCAGCATTTT; CDR3: CASSQVGGGRQPQHF
length: 12; V: TRBV5-1; J: TRBJ2-5; size: NA; D: NA; DNA: TGCGCCAGCAGCTCACCCTGGGAGACCCAGTACTTC; CDR3: CASSSPWETQYF
length: 20; V: TRBV1; J: TRBJ1-4; size: NA; D: NA; DNA: TGCACCAGCAGCCAAATCAGCGGGACCAGGGACGTACCAACTAATGAAAAACTGTTTTTT; CDR3: CTSSQISGTRDVPTNEKLFF
length: 15; V: TRBV5-1; J: TRBJ1-1; size: NA; D: NA; DNA: TGCGCCAGCAGCTTGGCCGGCGCAACGAACACTGAAGCTTTCTTT; CDR3: CASSLAGATNTEAFF
length: 18; V: TRBV18; J: TRBJ2-6; size: NA; D: NA; DNA: TGTGCCAGCTCACCCAAATCGGCGCCAGGGTTAGGGGCCAACGTCCTGACTTTC; CDR3: CASSPKSAPGLGANVLTF
length: 14; V: TRBV25-1; J: TRBJ2-3; size: NA; D: NA; DNA: TGTGCCAGCAGTGAACCGCAGGGCGCAGATACGCAGTATTTT; CDR3: CASSEPQGADTQYF
length: 15; V: TRBV5-1; J: TRBJ2-1; size: NA; D: TRBD1; DNA: TGCGCCAGCAGCGAGACAGGGTTTGGCTACAATGAGCAGTTCTTC; CDR3: CASSETGFGYNEQFF
length: 14; V: TRBV6-4; J: TRBJ2-7; size: NA; D: NA; DNA: TGTGCCAGCAGCGGCGGACGGAAGCAGTACGAGCAGTACTTC; CDR3: CASSGGRKQYEQYF